This TCR beta chain was recovered during a study of OX40 agonist ivuxolimab in advanced cancers. Across the study: Head and neck, renal cell, melanoma or hepatocellular carcinoma were the cancers that dose-escalation patients had.

The repertoire was sequenced with immunoSEQ multiplex PCR; TCRdb's copy has only in-frame clones and lacks some. The sample has around 70,000 clones, 84% seen once. CDR3 length: 15 amino acids. Germline V gene data show CDR1 as SGHVS and CDR2 as FNYEAQ. V was pared by 1 base and J by 7 bases, with 11 bases between. The gene calls are TRBV7-6 and TRBJ1-6, with D uncertain. The sample in question was CD4+ or CD8+ T cells sorted from blood, obtained in a trial of the OX40 agonist ivuxolimab. The sequence was collected from an adult with an advanced solid tumor such as melanoma, head and neck, liver or kidney cancer. The CDR3 loop is CASSLDSPHNSPLHF. In DNA form, the CDR3 reads TGTGCCAGCAGCTTAGATAGCCCGCACAATTCACCCCTCCACTTT.